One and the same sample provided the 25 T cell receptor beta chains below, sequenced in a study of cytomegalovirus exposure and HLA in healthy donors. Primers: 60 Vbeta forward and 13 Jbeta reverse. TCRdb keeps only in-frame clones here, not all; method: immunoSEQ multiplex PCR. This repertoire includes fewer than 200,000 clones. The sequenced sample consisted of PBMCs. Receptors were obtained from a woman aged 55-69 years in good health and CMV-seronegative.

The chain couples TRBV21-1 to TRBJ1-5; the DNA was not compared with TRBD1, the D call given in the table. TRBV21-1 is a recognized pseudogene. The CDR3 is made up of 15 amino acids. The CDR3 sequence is CATFPGGHSNQPQHF. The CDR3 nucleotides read TGTGCCACCTTTCCAGGGGGTCATAGCAATCAGCCCCAGCATTTT.

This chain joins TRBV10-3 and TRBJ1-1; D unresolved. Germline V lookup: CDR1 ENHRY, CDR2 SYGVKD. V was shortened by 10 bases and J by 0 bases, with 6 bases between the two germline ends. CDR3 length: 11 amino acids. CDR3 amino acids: CATFLNTEAFF. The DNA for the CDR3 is TGTGCCACCTTTCTGAACACTGAAGCTTTCTTT.

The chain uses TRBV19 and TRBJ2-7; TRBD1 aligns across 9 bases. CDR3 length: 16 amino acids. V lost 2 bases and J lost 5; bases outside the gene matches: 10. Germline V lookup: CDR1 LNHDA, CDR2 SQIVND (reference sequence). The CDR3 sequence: CASSIPNRDRVHEQYF. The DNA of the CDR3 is TGTGCCAGTAGTATACCCAACCGGGACAGGGTCCACGAGCAGTACTTC. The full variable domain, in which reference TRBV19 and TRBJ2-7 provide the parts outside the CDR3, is DGGITQSPKYLFRKEGQNVTLSCEQNLNHDAMYWYRQDPGQGLRLIYYSQIVNDFQKGDIAEGYSVSREKKESFPLTVTSAQKNPTAFYLCASSIPNRDRVHEQYFGPGTRLTVT.

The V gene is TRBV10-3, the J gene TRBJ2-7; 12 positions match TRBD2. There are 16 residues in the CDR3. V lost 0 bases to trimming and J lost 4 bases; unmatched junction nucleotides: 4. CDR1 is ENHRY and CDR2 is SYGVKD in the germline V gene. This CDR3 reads CAISESWLAGGYEQYF. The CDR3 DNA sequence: TGTGCCATCAGTGAGTCGTGGCTAGCGGGAGGGTACGAGCAGTACTTC.

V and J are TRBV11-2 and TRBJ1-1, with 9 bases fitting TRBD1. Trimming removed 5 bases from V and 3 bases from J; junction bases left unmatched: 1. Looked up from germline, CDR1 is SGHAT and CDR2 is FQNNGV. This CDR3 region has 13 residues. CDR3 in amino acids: CASSRDRDTEAFF. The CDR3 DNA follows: TGTGCCAGCAGCCGGGACAGGGACACTGAAGCTTTCTTT.

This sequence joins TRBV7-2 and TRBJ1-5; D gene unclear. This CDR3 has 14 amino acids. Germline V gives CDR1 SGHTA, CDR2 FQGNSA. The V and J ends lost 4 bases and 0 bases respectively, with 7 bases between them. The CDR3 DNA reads TGTGCCAGCAGCTATTATGTTAGCAATCAGCCCCAGCATTTT. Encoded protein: CASSYYVSNQPQHF.

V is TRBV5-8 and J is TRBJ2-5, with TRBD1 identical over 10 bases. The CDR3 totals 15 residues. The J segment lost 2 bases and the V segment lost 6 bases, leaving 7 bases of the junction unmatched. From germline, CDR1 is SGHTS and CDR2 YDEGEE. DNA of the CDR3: TGTGCCAGCATTCTAGACAGGGGGCCGCAAGAGACCCAGTACTTC. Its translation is CASILDRGPQETQYF.

CDR3 nucleotide sequence: TGCGCCAGCAGTCTTCAGGTCATACAATACAATGAGCAGTTCTTC. Translating it yields CASSLQVIQYNEQFF. The V call is TRBV5-1, the J call TRBJ2-1; D unresolved. CDR3 length: 15 residues. The germline gives CDR1 SGHRS, CDR2 YFSETQ. The germline V and J ends were trimmed by 5 bases and 4 bases, with 16 bases remaining between them.

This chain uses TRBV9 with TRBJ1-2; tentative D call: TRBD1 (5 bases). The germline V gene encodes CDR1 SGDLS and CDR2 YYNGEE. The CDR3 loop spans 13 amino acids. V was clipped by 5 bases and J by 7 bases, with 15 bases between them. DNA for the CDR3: TGTGCCAGCAGTGACAGCGCGCTGGGTGGCTACACCTTC. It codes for CASSDSALGGYTF.

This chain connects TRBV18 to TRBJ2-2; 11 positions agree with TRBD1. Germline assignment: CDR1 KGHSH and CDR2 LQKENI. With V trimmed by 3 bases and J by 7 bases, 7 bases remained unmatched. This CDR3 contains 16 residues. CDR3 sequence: CASSPDRGRIGGELFF. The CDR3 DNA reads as TGTGCCAGCTCACCGGACAGGGGGCGCATTGGCGGGGAGCTGTTTTTT. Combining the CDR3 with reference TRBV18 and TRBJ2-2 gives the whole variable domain NAGVMQNPRHLVRRRGQEARLRCSPMKGHSHVYWYRQLPEEGLKFMVYLQKENIIDESGMPKERFSAEFPKEGPSILRIQQVVRGDSAAYFCASSPDRGRIGGELFFGEGSRLTVL.

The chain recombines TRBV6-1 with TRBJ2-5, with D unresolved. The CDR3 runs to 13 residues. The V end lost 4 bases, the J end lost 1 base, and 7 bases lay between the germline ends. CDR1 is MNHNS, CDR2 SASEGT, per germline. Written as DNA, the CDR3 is TGTGCCAGCAGTGTGGTGGCCCAAGAGACCCAGTACTTC. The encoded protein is CASSVVAQETQYF.

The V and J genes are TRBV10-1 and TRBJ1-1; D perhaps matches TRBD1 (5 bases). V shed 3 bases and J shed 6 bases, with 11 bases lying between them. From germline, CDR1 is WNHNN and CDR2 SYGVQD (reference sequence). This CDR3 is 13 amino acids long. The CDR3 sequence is CASSDQGNAEAFF. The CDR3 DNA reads TGCGCCAGCAGTGACCAGGGAAATGCTGAAGCTTTCTTT.

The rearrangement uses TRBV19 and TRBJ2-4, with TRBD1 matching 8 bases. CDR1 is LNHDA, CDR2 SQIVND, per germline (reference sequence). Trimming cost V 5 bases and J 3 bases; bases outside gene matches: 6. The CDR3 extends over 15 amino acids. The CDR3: CASSFFGTGKNIQYF. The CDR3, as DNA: TGTGCCAGTAGTTTTTTTGGGACAGGCAAAAACATTCAGTACTTC.

CDR3 coding DNA: TGTGCCAGCAGCTTCGGGACAGACAGTATCACAGATACGCAGTATTTT. Residues: CASSFGTDSITDTQYF. V and J are TRBV11-1 and TRBJ2-3, with 7 bases that match TRBD1. CDR1 and CDR2 from the germline V gene are SGHAT and FQDESV (reference sequence). The CDR3 extends over 16 amino acids. V gave up 3 bases and J gave up 2 bases; unmatched junction bases: 8.

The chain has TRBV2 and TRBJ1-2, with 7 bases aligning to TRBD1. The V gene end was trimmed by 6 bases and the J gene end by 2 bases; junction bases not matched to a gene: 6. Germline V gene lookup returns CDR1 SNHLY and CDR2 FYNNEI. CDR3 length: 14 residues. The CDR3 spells CASRESTGNYGYTF. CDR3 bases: TGTGCCAGCAGGGAATCGACAGGGAACTATGGCTACACCTTC.

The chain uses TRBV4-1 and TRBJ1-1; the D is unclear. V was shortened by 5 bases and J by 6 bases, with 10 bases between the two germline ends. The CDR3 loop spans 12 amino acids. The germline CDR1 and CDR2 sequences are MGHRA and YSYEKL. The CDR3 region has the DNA TGCGCCAGCAGCTTACGGGGTGCTGAAGCTTTCTTT. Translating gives CASSLRGAEAFF.

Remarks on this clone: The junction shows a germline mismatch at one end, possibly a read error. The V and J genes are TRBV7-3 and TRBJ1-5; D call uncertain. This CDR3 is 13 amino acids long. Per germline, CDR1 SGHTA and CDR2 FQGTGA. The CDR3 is CASSLTNNQPQHF. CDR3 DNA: TGTGCCAGCAGTTTAACCAACAATCAGCCCCAGCATTTT.

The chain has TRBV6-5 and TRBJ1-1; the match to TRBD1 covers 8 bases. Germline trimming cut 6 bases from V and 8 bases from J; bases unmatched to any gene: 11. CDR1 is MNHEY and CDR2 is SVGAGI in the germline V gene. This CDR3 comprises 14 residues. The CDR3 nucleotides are TGTGCCAGCAGGCTGACAGGGGAAAGGGCCGAAGCTTTCTTT. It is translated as CASRLTGERAEAFF.

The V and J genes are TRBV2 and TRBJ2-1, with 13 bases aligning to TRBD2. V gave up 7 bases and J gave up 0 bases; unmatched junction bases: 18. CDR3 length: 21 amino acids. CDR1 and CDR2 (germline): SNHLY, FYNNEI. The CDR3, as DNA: TGTGCCAGCACCCCCTCCCCCACTAGCGGGAGGGCCCTTGGCTCCTACAATGAGCAGTTCTTC. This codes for CASTPSPTSGRALGSYNEQFF.

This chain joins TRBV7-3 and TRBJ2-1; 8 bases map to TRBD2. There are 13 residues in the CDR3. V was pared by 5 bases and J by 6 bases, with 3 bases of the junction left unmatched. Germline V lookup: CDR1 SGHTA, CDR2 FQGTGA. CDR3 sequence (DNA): TGTGCCAGCAGCCCGAGCGGGAGCAATGAGCAGTTCTTC. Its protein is CASSPSGSNEQFF. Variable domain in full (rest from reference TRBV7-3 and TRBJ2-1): GAGVSQTPSNKVTEKGKYVELRCDPISGHTALYWYRQSLGQGPEFLIYFQGTGAADDSGLPNDRFFAVRPEGSVSTLKIQRTERGDSAVYLCASSPSGSNEQFFGPGTRLTVL.

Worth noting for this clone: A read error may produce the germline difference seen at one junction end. This CDR3 reads CATESQGQGNTEASF. The DNA of the CDR3 is TGTGCTACCGAGTCCCAGGGACAGGGAAACACTGAAGCTTCCTTT. The chain combines TRBV12-5 with TRBJ1-1, with TRBD1 matching 9 bases. CDR1 and CDR2 (germline): LGHNT, FRNRAP. The CDR3 spans 15 residues.

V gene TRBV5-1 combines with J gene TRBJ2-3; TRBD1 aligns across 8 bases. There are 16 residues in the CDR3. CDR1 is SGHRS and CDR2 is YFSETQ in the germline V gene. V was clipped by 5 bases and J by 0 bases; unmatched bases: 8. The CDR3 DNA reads TGCGCCAGCAGTCTGGGGGGACAGGTTAGCACAGATACGCAGTATTTT. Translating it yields CASSLGGQVSTDTQYF.

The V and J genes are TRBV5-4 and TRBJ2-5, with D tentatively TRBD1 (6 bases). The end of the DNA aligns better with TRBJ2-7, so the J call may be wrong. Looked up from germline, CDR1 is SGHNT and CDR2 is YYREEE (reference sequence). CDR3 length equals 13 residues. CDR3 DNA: TGTGCCAGCAGCTTACAGGGTGCCTACGAGCAGTACTTC. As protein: CASSLQGAYEQYF.

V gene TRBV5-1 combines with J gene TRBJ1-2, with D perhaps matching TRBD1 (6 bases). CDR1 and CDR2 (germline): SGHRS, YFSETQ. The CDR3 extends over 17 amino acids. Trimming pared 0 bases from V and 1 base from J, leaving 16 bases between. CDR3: CASSLVQGTTSNYGYTF. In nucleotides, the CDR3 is TGCGCCAGCAGCTTGGTCCAGGGGACCACCAGTAACTATGGCTACACCTTC. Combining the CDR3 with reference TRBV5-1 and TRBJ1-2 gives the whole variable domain KAGVTQTPRYLIKTRGQQVTLSCSPISGHRSVSWYQQTPGQGLQFLFEYFSETQRNKGNFPGRFSGRQFSNSRSEMNVSTLELGDSALYLCASSLVQGTTSNYGYTFGSGTRLTVV.

The CDR3 protein is CASSLESSTGNQPQHF. The CDR3 bases are TGTGCCAGCAGCTTAGAGTCGAGCACGGGCAATCAGCCCCAGCATTTT. The rearrangement links TRBV7-9 to TRBJ1-5; unclear D gene. With 1 base removed from V and 2 bases from J, the gap between germline ends came to 12 bases. This CDR3 is built from 16 residues. Germline lookup yields CDR1 SEHNR and CDR2 FQNEAQ (reference sequence).